This T cell receptor (beta chain) was sequenced during a study of radiation and T cells in renal cell carcinoma. The germline CDR1 and CDR2 sequences are SGHAT and FQNNGV. V was clipped by 6 bases and J by 0 bases, with 17 bases between them. CDR3 length: 16 residues. Notes on the study in general: Top tumor clonotypes rose in blood 2 weeks post-radiation, then contracted.

About this clone: What it binds is not known.

Stated time point: blood 4 weeks post-SBRT, at nephrectomy. Indicated treatment: 15 Gy SBRT to primary tumor, nephrectomy 4 weeks later. After SBRT, blood was collected at 2 and 4 weeks, plus baseline. Generated by immunoSEQ multiplex PCR, the TCRdb table keeps only in-frame clones and is missing some. Among approximately 29,000 clones listed, roughly 80% were seen once. This chain links TRBV11-2 with TRBJ1-1, with D possibly being TRBD1 (6 bases). The input for sequencing was blood, taken from a patient whose treatment included radiotherapy and nephrectomy. The origin of this receptor is a man aged 55-75 years with renal cell carcinoma. CDR3 region: CASRGSTGRLNTEAFF. DNA of the CDR3: TGTGCCAGCAGGGGGTCGACAGGAAGGTTGAACACTGAAGCTTTCTTT.